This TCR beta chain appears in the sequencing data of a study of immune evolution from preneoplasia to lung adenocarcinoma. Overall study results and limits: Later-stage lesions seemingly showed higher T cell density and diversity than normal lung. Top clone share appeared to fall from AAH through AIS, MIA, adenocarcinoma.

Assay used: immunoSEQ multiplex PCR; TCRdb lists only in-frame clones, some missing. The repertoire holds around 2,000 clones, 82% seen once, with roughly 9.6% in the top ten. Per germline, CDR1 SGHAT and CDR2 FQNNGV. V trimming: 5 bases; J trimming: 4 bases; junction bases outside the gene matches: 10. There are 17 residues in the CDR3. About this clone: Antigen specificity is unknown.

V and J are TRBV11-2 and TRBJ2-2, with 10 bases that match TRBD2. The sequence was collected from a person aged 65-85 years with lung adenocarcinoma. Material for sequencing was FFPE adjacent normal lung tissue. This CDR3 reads CASSRVASGRVTGELFF. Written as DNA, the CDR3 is TGTGCCAGCAGCCGCGTGGCTAGCGGGAGAGTCACCGGGGAGCTGTTTTTT. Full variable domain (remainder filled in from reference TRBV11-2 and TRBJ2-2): EAGVAQSPRYKIIEKRQSVAFWCNPISGHATLYWYQQILGQGPKLLIQFQNNGVVDDSQLPKDRFSAERLKGVDSTLKIQPAKLEDSAVYLCASSRVASGRVTGELFFGEGSRLTVL.